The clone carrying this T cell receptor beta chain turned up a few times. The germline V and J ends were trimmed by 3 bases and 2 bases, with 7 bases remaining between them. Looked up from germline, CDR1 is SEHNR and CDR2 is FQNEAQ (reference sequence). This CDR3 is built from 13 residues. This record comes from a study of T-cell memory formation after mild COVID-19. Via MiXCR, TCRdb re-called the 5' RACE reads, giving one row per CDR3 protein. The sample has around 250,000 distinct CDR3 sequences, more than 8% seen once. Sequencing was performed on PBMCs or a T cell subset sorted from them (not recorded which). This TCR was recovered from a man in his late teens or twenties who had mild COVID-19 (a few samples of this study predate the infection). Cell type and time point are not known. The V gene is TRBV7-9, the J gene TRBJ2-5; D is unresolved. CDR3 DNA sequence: TGTGCCAGCAGCTTGGTGTTGCAAGAGACCCAGTACTTC. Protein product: CASSLVLQETQYF.